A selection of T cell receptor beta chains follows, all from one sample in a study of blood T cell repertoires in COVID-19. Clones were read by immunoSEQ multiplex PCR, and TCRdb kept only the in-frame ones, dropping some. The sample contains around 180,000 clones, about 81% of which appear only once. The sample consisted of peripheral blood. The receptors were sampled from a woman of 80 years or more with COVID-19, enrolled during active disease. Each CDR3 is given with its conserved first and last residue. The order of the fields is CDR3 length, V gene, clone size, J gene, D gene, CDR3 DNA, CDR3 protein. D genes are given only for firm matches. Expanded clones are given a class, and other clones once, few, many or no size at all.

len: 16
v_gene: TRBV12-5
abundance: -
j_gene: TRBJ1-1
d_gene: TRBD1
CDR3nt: TGTGCTAGTGGTAGAACAGGGGACTGGATGAACACTGAAGCTTTCTTT
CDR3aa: CASGRTGDWMNTEAFF

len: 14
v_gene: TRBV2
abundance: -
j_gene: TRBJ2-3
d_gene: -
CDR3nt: TGTGCCAGTCACTATCGACTTAGCACAGATACGCAGTATTTT
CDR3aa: CASHYRLSTDTQYF

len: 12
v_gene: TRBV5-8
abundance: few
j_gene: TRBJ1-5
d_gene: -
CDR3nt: TGTGCCAGCAGCTTGGTAGTTCAGCCCCAGCATTTT
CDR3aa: CASSLVVQPQHF

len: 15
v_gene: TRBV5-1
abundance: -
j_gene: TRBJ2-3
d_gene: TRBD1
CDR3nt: TGCGCCAGCAGCTACTCCGGGACAGGGACAGATACGCAGTATTTT
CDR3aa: CASSYSGTGTDTQYF

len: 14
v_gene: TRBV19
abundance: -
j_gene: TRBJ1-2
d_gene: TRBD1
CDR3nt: TGTGCCAGTAGTCGACCCGGGACAGGCTATGGCTACACCTTC
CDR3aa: CASSRPGTGYGYTF

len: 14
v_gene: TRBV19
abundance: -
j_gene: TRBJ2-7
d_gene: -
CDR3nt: TGTGCCAGTAGTCCCGCGGGGTACGCTTACGAGCAGTACTTC
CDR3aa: CASSPAGYAYEQYF

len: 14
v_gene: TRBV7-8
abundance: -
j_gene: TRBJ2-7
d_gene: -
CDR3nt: TGTGCCAGCAGCTTAGGCCCTAGAACCTACGAGCAGTACTTC
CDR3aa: CASSLGPRTYEQYF

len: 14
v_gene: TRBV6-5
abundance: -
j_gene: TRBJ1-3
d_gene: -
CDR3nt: TGTGCCAGCAGTTATCGGGGTTACAGAAACACCATATATTTT
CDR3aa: CASSYRGYRNTIYF

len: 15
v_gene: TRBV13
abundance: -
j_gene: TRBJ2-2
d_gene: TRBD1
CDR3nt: TGTGCCAGCAGCTGGGACAGGGTGGGCACCGGGGAGCTGTTTTTT
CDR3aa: CASSWDRVGTGELFF

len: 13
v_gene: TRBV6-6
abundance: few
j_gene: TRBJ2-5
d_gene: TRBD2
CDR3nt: TGTGCCAGCAGTGGACTAGCGGGAGAGACCCAGTACTTC
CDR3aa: CASSGLAGETQYF

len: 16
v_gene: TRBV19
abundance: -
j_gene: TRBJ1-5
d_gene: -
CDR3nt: TGTGCCAGTAGTATTCGTGGAGGGACCGCCAATCAGCCCCAGCATTTT
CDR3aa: CASSIRGGTANQPQHF

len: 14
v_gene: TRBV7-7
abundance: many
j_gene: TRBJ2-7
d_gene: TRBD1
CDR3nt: TGTGCCAGCAGCTCTCACAGGGGGAGTTACGAGCAGTACTTC
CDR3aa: CASSSHRGSYEQYF

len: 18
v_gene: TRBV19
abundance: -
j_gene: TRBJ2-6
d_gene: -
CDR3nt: TGTGCCAGTAGTATGCGCCAGGGGATCGGCTCTGGGGCCAACGTCCTGACTTTC
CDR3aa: CASSMRQGIGSGANVLTF

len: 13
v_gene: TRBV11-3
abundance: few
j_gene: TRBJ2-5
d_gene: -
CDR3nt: TGTGCCAGCAGCCCAACAGGGCACGAGACCCAGTACTTC
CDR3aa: CASSPTGHETQYF

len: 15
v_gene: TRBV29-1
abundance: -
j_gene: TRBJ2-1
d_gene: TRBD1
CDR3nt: TGCAGCGTTGAAGATCGGACAGGGCCTAACAATGAGCAGTTCTTC
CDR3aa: CSVEDRTGPNNEQFF

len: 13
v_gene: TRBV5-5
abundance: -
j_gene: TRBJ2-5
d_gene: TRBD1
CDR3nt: TGTGCCAGCAGCCCGACAGGGGAGGAGACCCAGTACTTC
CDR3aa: CASSPTGEETQYF

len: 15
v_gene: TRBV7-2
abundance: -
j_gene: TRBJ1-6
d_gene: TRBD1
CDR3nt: TGTGCCAGCAGCCCTGAAGGGGGCAATAATTCACCCCTCCACTTT
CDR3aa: CASSPEGGNNSPLHF

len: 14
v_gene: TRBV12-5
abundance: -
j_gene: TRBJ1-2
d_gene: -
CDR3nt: TGTGCTAGTGTTCAGGGCAGCTTCTCCTATGGCTACACCTTC
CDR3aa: CASVQGSFSYGYTF

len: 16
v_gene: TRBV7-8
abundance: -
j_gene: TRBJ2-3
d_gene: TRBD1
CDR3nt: TGTGCCAGCAGCATATTGGGACAGGAGCCCACAGATACGCAGTATTTT
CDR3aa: CASSILGQEPTDTQYF

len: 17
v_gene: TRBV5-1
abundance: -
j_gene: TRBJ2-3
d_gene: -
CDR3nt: TGCGCCAGCAGCTTCCTTCTAGCCCATGAAAGAACAGATACGCAGTATTTT
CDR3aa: CASSFLLAHERTDTQYF

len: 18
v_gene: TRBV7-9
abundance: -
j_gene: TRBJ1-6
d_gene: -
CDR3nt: TGTGCCAGCAGCCACCCTCCGGGACAAAGCTCCTATAATTCACCCCTCCACTTT
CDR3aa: CASSHPPGQSSYNSPLHF

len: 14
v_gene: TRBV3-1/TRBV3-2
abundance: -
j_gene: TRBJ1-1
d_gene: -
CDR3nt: TGTGCCAGCAGCCAAGTTACAGGGATCACTGAAGCTTTCTTT
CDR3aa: CASSQVTGITEAFF

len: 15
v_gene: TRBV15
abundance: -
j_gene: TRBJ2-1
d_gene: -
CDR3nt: TGTGCCACCAGCAGGAGGTCCACGGTCAGCGATGAGCAGTTCTTC
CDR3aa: CATSRRSTVSDEQFF

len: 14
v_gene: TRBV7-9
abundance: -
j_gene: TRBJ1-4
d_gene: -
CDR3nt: TGTGCCAGCAGCTTTCGTGCAACTAATGAAAAACTGTTTTTT
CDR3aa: CASSFRATNEKLFF

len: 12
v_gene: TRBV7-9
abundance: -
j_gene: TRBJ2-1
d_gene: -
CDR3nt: TGTGCCAGCAGCTTAGCCGGCCGCGGGGAGTTCTTC
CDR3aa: CASSLAGRGEFF

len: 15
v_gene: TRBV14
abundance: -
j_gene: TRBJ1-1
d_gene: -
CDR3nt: TGTGCCAGCAGCCAAGTGGGGGGGGCGTCCACTGAAGCTTTCTTT
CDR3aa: CASSQVGGASTEAFF

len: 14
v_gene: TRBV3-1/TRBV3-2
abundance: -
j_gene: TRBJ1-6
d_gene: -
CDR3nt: TGTGCCAGCAGCCAAGGAGGCTTTAATTCACCCCTCCACTTT
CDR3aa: CASSQGGFNSPLHF

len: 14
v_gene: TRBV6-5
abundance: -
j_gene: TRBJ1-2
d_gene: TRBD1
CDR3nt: TGTGCCAGCAGAGGGTGGACAGGGAACTATGGCTACACCTTC
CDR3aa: CASRGWTGNYGYTF

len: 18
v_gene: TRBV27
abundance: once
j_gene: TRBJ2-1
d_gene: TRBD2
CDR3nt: TGTGCCAGCAGTTTAGGGACTAGCGGGAGAGGCGCATACAATGAGCAGTTCTTC
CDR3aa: CASSLGTSGRGAYNEQFF

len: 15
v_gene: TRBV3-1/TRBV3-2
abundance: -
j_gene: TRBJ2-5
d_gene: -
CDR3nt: TGTGCCAGCAGCCAAGACCTGGGGCACCAAGAGACCCAGTACTTC
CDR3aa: CASSQDLGHQETQYF

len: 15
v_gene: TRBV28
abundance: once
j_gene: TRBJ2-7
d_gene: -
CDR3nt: TGTGCCAGCACCCTCCTGGCGGGCGGCTCCTACGAGCAGTACTTC
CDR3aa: CASTLLAGGSYEQYF

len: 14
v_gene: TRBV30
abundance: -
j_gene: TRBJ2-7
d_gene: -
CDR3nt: TGTGCCTGGAGCGTAGGGACCTACCTCAGGGGGCAGTACTTC
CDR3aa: CAWSVGTYLRGQYF

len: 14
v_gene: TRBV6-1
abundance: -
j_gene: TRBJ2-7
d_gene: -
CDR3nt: TGTGCCAGCAGTTTTGGGGGGGCCGCCTACGAGCAGTACTTC
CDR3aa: CASSFGGAAYEQYF